One sample yielded the 14 T cell receptor beta chains listed below, sequenced in a study of tumour-infiltrating T cells in Burkitt lymphoma (dated by TCRdb to 2018 to 2020). Library generation was performed with the immunoSEQ multiplex PCR assay. Here the immuneACCESS table is served through TCRdb, limited to in-frame sequences with V and J called. Missing clones are a known gap in these copies; in checked studies unresolved V genes cover under half, and the rest lacks a known reason. For this sample the table gives approximately 650 clones, of which 80% to 95% were detected only once. The top ten hold approximately 6.9% of the sample. The sample was tumor tissue. All receptors derive from a human donor with diffuse large B-cell lymphoma.

This clone was counted a single time. This chain connects TRBV7-2 to TRBJ1-3; no clear D gene. Germline V gives CDR1 SGHTA, CDR2 FQGNSA. The ends were cut back, 1 base at V and 0 bases at J, with 4 bases in the middle. The CDR3 runs 14 residues. Here the CDR3 DNA reads TGTGCCAGCAGCTTAGATTCCTCTGGAAACACCATATATTTT. It specifies CASSLDSSGNTIYF. Variable domain in full (rest from reference TRBV7-2 and TRBJ1-3): GAGVSQSPSNKVTEKGKDVELRCDPISGHTALYWYRQSLGQGLEFLIYFQGNSAPDKSGLPSDRFSAERTGGSVSTLTIQRTQQEDSAVYLCASSLDSSGNTIYFGEGSWLTVV.

The chain carries TRBV6-1 and TRBJ1-3; D gene unclear. The germline V gene encodes CDR1 MNHNS and CDR2 SASEGT. The CDR3 is 14 residues long. The germline V and J ends were trimmed by 3 bases and 2 bases, with 8 bases remaining between them. The CDR3 here is CASSDLAAGNTIYF. The CDR3 region has the DNA TGTGCCAGCAGTGATTTGGCCGCTGGAAACACCATATATTTT.

This clone was picked up one time. This rearrangement joins TRBV5-1 to TRBJ2-7, with no clear D. CDR3 length: 14 residues. Germline CDR1 and CDR2: SGHRS and YFSETQ. V shed 0 bases and J shed 0 bases, with 7 bases lying between them. This CDR3 reads CASSLDASSYEQYF. CDR3 coding DNA: TGCGCCAGCAGCTTGGATGCCAGCTCCTACGAGCAGTACTTC.

The genes are TRBV4-2 and TRBJ2-7; possible D gene TRBD1, 5 bases. The CDR3 runs 15 residues. The germline V gene has CDR1 LGHNA and CDR2 YNFKEQ. Trimming cost V 1 base and J 2 bases, with 12 bases left between them. For the CDR3, the DNA is TGTGCCAGCAGCCAAGTCGACAGTACCCCCTACGAGCAGTACTTC. Protein: CASSQVDSTPYEQYF.

This CDR3 is CASSLSGLGSPLHF. The CDR3 nucleotides are TGTGCCAGCAGCTTATCAGGGTTGGGTTCACCCCTCCACTTT. This chain links TRBV7-6 with TRBJ1-6; D may be TRBD1 (5 bases). The V gene's germline CDR1 is SGHVS and CDR2 FNYEAQ. This CDR3 has 14 residues. V lost 2 bases and J lost 9, with 11 bases in between.

This chain joins TRBV11-1 and TRBJ2-7; TRBD1 agrees at 7 bases. The CDR3 loop spans 14 amino acids. V dropped 5 bases and J dropped 3; count of bases not matched to a gene: 7. Germline V lookup: CDR1 SGHAT, CDR2 FQDESV (reference sequence). This chain's CDR3 is CASSDRGQRYEQYF. The CDR3 region has the DNA TGTGCCAGCAGCGACCGGGGACAGCGCTACGAGCAGTACTTC.

The rearrangement uses TRBV29-1 and TRBJ2-2; possible D gene TRBD2, 6 bases. With 6 bases removed from V and 5 bases from J, the gap between germline ends came to 10 bases. This CDR3 spans 12 amino acids. Germline V gene lookup returns CDR1 SQVTM and CDR2 ANQGSEA. This chain's CDR3 is CSVLGGTGELFF. DNA for the CDR3: TGCAGCGTCTTGGGGGGAACCGGGGAGCTGTTTTTT.

The V gene is TRBV5-5, the J gene TRBJ1-2; TRBD1 aligns across 7 bases. Trimming at V came to 4 bases and at J to 4 bases, leaving 4 bases not matched to a gene. Germline loops: CDR1 SGHKS, CDR2 YYEKEE (reference sequence). CDR3 length: 13 residues. CDR3 nucleotides: TGTGCCAGCAGCCCCCGGGACAGCTATGGCTACACCTTC. It codes for CASSPRDSYGYTF.

In this sample, this clone turned up once. This chain uses TRBV28 with TRBJ2-7; possibly TRBD1 for D (6 bases). Trimming shortened V by 5 bases and J by 2 bases, and 7 bases separated the two germline ends. Germline CDR1 reads MDHEN; CDR2 reads SYDVKM. This CDR3 spans 12 amino acids. Here the CDR3 DNA reads TGTGCCAGCAGTAAGGGGGCCTACGAGCAGTACTTC. This encodes CASSKGAYEQYF.

V usage is TRBV25-1 and J usage is TRBJ2-1; D is unresolved. V lost 0 bases, J lost 9 bases, and 3 bases lay in between. Germline assignment: CDR1 MGHDK and CDR2 SYGVNS. This CDR3 region has 11 residues. The CDR3 sequence is CASSEYGEQFF. In DNA, the CDR3 is TGTGCCAGCAGTGAATATGGTGAGCAGTTCTTC.

The CDR3 bases are TGCAGCGGCGTACAGACAGTTGAAGCTTTCTTT. Amino acid sequence: CSGVQTVEAFF. The chain recombines TRBV29-1 with TRBJ1-1; a weak D match, TRBD1 (5 bases). V was trimmed by 7 bases and J by 7 bases, leaving 13 bases between them. CDR3 length: 11 residues. Germline values: CDR1 SQVTM, CDR2 ANQGSEA.

The J gene is TRBJ2-2, the V gene TRBV30; tentative D call: TRBD2 (7 bases). The CDR3 is made up of 13 amino acids. V was shortened by 5 bases and J by 4 bases, with 11 bases between the two germline ends. CDR1 GTSNPN and CDR2 SVGIG come from the germline V gene (reference sequence). The CDR3 region has the DNA TGTGCCTGGCAAGGGGGGGTCACCGGGGAGCTGTTTTTT. Translation: CAWQGGVTGELFF.

V usage is TRBV4-1 and J usage is TRBJ1-3; 7 nucleotides agree with TRBD1. V lost 4 bases and J lost 6; bases outside the gene matches: 6. Germline lookup yields CDR1 MGHRA and CDR2 YSYEKL. The CDR3 spans 14 residues. The CDR3 bases are TGCGCCAGCAGCCGGGGACAGTCGGAAAACACCATATATTTT. Protein: CASSRGQSENTIYF.

The gene calls are TRBV7-9 and TRBJ1-2; tentatively, D is TRBD1 (5 bases). Trimming stripped 5 bases from V and 1 base from J, with 17 bases between. The CDR3 has 16 amino acids. Germline V CDR1 and CDR2: SEHNR, FQNEAQ (reference sequence). CDR3 in amino acids: CASSPRGGENNYGYTF. CDR3 DNA: TGTGCCAGCAGCCCCAGAGGAGGGGAGAATAACTATGGCTACACCTTC.